One sample yielded the 28 T cell receptor beta chains listed below, sequenced in a study of blood T cell repertoires in COVID-19. Only in-frame clones appear in the TCRdb table, and some are missing; sequencing was by immunoSEQ multiplex PCR. This table holds 200,000 or so clones, under 85% found once. What was sequenced was PBMCs or T cells enriched from blood (not recorded which). The origin of the receptors is a man aged 55 to 70 who had recovered from COVID-19.

This chain connects TRBV6-5 to TRBJ2-1, with D unclear. With 6 bases removed from V and 5 bases from J, the gap between germline ends came to 17 bases. This CDR3 spans 15 amino acids. The germline V gene has CDR1 MNHEY and CDR2 SVGAGI. As DNA, the CDR3 is TGTGCCAGCAGGAATGGGCTCAACTTTAACAATGAGCAGTTCTTC. This translates into CASRNGLNFNNEQFF.

The chain recombines TRBV14 with TRBJ2-3; 8 nucleotides match TRBD2. The germline V gene has CDR1 SGHDN and CDR2 FVKESK. The ends lost 1 base at V and 1 base at J; junction bases unmatched: 4. The CDR3 spans 16 residues. The CDR3 loop is CASSQAWRGGTDTQYF. CDR3 coding DNA: TGTGCCAGCAGCCAAGCCTGGCGGGGGGGCACAGATACGCAGTATTTT.

CDR3 region: CASSLGTGLNGYTF. The DNA of the CDR3 is TGCGCCAGCAGCTTAGGGACAGGGCTTAATGGCTACACCTTC. The chain joins TRBV5-1 to TRBJ1-2; 9 bases agree with TRBD1. In germline, CDR1 is SGHRS, CDR2 YFSETQ. Trimming at V came to 2 bases and at J to 6 bases, leaving 5 bases not matched to a gene. CDR3 length: 14 amino acids. Full variable domain (remainder filled in from reference TRBV5-1 and TRBJ1-2): KAGVTQTPRYLIKTRGQQVTLSCSPISGHRSVSWYQQTPGQGLQFLFEYFSETQRNKGNFPGRFSGRQFSNSRSEMNVSTLELGDSALYLCASSLGTGLNGYTFGSGTRLTVV.

This rearrangement joins TRBV27 to TRBJ1-5; 10 positions agree with TRBD1. Germline V lookup: CDR1 MNHEY, CDR2 SMNVEV (reference sequence). The CDR3 has 15 residues. With 5 bases clipped from V and 6 bases from J, the junction kept 7 bases outside the gene matches. CDR3 DNA: TGTGCCAGCAGTAACGGACAGGGGGGCGGTCAGCCCCAGCATTTT. Translation: CASSNGQGGGQPQHF.

The chain carries TRBV30 and TRBJ1-2, with D maybe TRBD1 (5 bases). CDR1 GTSNPN and CDR2 SVGIG come from the germline V gene (reference sequence). V lost 2 bases and J 8 bases, leaving 15 bases between the germline ends. CDR3 length equals 13 residues. CDR3 nucleotide sequence: TGTGCCTGGAGTAATAGCCAGGGCGGAGGCTACACCTTC. Its translation is CAWSNSQGGGYTF. Filled out from reference TRBV30 and TRBJ1-2, the complete variable domain reads SQTIHQWPATLVQPVGSPLSLECTVEGTSNPNLYWYRQAAGRGLQLLFYSVGIGQISSEVPQNLSASRPQDRQFILSSKKLLLSDSGFYLCAWSNSQGGGYTFGSGTRLTVV.

The chain is built from TRBV12-2 and TRBJ1-1. TRBV12-2 is labeled a pseudogene. This CDR3 has 13 amino acids. CDR3 region: CASRWGGSTEAFF. The CDR3 DNA reads TGTGCAAGTCGCTGGGGGGGAAGCACTGAAGCTTTCTTT.

This clone was counted a few times. J is TRBJ1-6 and V is TRBV24-1; 7 bases map to TRBD1. This CDR3 comprises 20 residues. The germline CDR1 and CDR2 sequences are KGHDR and SFDVKD. Trimming removed 3 bases from V and 0 bases from J; junction bases left unmatched: 13. In nucleotides, the CDR3 is TGTGCCACCAGTGATGAACCCAACCCGACAGGGAGCTCCTATAATTCACCCCTCCACTTT. It translates to CATSDEPNPTGSSYNSPLHF.

This clone was detected only a few times. The rearrangement links TRBV4-1 to TRBJ2-7; tentatively, D is TRBD1 (6 bases). CDR3 length equals 15 residues. Deletions cut 0 bases from V and 3 bases from J, with 12 bases between. CDR1 MGHRA and CDR2 YSYEKL come from the germline V gene. DNA for the CDR3: TGCGCCAGCAGCCAAGAATTTCCAGGGGACTACGAGCAGTACTTC. Protein sequence: CASSQEFPGDYEQYF.

The chain couples TRBV29-1 to TRBJ2-5, with 9 bases aligning to TRBD1. This CDR3 has 18 amino acids. V was pared by 4 bases and J by 1 base, with 16 bases of the junction left unmatched. Germline V gene sequence: CDR1 SQVTM, CDR2 ANQGSEA. In DNA, the CDR3 is TGCAGCGTTGTCGTCCCTACAGGGGGCCGGTTGGGCCAAGAGACCCAGTACTTC. Amino acid sequence: CSVVVPTGGRLGQETQYF.

CDR3 loop: CASSLSAGAGDTEAFF. CDR3 coding DNA: TGTGCCAGCAGTTTATCGGCAGGGGCTGGGGACACTGAAGCTTTCTTT. The chain couples TRBV28 to TRBJ1-1; D is perhaps TRBD1 (6 bases). Germline V lookup: CDR1 MDHEN, CDR2 SYDVKM. The germline V and J ends were trimmed by 1 base and 3 bases, with 15 bases remaining between them. There are 16 residues in the CDR3.

The chain uses TRBV12-5 and TRBJ2-1, with D possibly matching TRBD1 (5 bases). V shed 6 bases and J shed 5 bases, with 14 bases lying between them. The CDR3 consists of 14 residues. Looked up from germline, CDR1 is LGHNT and CDR2 is FRNRAP. The CDR3 nucleotides are TGTGCTAGTGGCCAGGGAACCCGGGACAATGAGCAGTTCTTC. Its protein product is CASGQGTRDNEQFF.

The chain employs TRBV18 and TRBJ1-6; a weak D match, TRBD1 (6 bases). This CDR3 has 15 residues. Between the trimmed V and J ends, which lost 2 bases and 6 bases, there was a span of 11 bases. Germline CDR1 and CDR2: KGHSH and LQKENI. CDR3 DNA: TGTGCCAGCTCACCATCAGGGGTGGGTAATTCACCCCTCCACTTT. It yields the protein CASSPSGVGNSPLHF.

CDR3 DNA sequence: TGTGCCAGCAGTAGATCGGGACAGGGTCTGGAGACCCAGTACTTC. Amino acid sequence: CASSRSGQGLETQYF. The chain employs TRBV6-5 and TRBJ2-5; 9 bases are a match to TRBD1. V trimming: 5 bases; J trimming: 5 bases; junction bases outside the gene matches: 9. The CDR3 has 15 amino acids. Germline loops: CDR1 MNHEY, CDR2 SVGAGI.

V gene TRBV5-4 combines with J gene TRBJ1-1, with 8 bases that match TRBD1. The V gene's germline CDR1 is SGHNT and CDR2 YYREEE (reference sequence). V shed 0 bases and J 0 bases; nucleotides not matched to a gene: 4. The CDR3 extends over 16 amino acids. CDR3: CASSLGQGLLNTEAFF. CDR3 in DNA: TGTGCCAGCAGCTTGGGACAGGGGCTCTTGAACACTGAAGCTTTCTTT.

This chain links TRBV4-2 with TRBJ2-1, with TRBD2 identical over 11 bases. The CDR3 totals 16 residues. Germline assignment: CDR1 LGHNA and CDR2 YNFKEQ. Losses at the gene ends were 1 base for V and 5 bases for J; bases not matched to a gene: 4. The CDR3: CASSQVLAGGDNEQFF. The CDR3 DNA sequence: TGTGCCAGCAGCCAAGTTCTAGCGGGGGGTGACAATGAGCAGTTCTTC.

This chain connects TRBV18 to TRBJ1-1; 7 bases are shared with TRBD1. V was clipped by 7 bases and J by 3 bases; unmatched bases: 5. Germline assignment: CDR1 KGHSH and CDR2 LQKENI. This CDR3 is built from 13 residues. For the CDR3, the DNA is TGTGCCAGCTTAACAGGGGAGGACACTGAAGCTTTCTTT. Translating gives CASLTGEDTEAFF.

The genes are TRBV5-1 and TRBJ2-5; possible D gene TRBD1, 5 bases. V lost 5 bases and J lost 4, with 15 bases in between. The germline gives CDR1 SGHRS, CDR2 YFSETQ. There are 14 residues in the CDR3. CDR3 DNA: TGCGCCAGCAGGGATGGGTACCAGGGAGAGACCCAGTACTTC. Its translation: CASRDGYQGETQYF.

The chain links TRBV7-8 to TRBJ2-2; 9 bases are a match to TRBD2. This CDR3 is built from 16 residues. The V gene end was trimmed by 1 base and the J gene end by 2 bases; junction bases not matched to a gene: 2. Germline values: CDR1 SGHVS, CDR2 FQNEAQ. CDR3 sequence reads: CASSLGSGGNTGELFF. The CDR3 bases are TGTGCCAGCAGCTTAGGTAGCGGGGGAAACACCGGGGAGCTGTTTTTT.

CDR3 in amino acids: CAWSLTGQANEKLFF. As DNA, the CDR3 is TGTGCCTGGAGCCTTACAGGGCAGGCTAATGAAAAACTGTTTTTT. The rearrangement joins TRBV30 to TRBJ1-4; D may be TRBD1 (6 bases). From germline, CDR1 is GTSNPN and CDR2 SVGIG (reference sequence). Trimming stripped 3 bases from V and 3 bases from J, with 14 bases between. This CDR3 spans 15 amino acids. Using reference TRBV30 and TRBJ1-4 for the parts outside the CDR3, the full variable domain is SQTIHQWPATLVQPVGSPLSLECTVEGTSNPNLYWYRQAAGRGLQLLFYSVGIGQISSEVPQNLSASRPQDRQFILSSKKLLLSDSGFYLCAWSLTGQANEKLFFGSGTQLSVL.

The gene calls are TRBV4-3 and TRBJ1-1; the match to TRBD1 covers 11 bases. The V gene end was trimmed by 2 bases and the J gene end by 4 bases; junction bases not matched to a gene: 6. The CDR3 extends over 16 amino acids. The germline V gene has CDR1 LGHNA and CDR2 YSLEER. The CDR3 is CASSQLDRGPGTEAFF. The CDR3 DNA is TGCGCCAGCAGCCAACTGGACAGGGGGCCGGGCACTGAAGCTTTCTTT.

The chain recombines TRBV5-1 with TRBJ2-3; 8 bases align to TRBD2. Trimming at V came to 6 bases and at J to 3 bases, leaving 6 bases not matched to a gene. The V gene's germline CDR1 is SGHRS and CDR2 YFSETQ. The CDR3 totals 14 residues. The CDR3 DNA follows: TGCGCCAGCAAACGGGGGGGAACGACAGATACGCAGTATTTT. This gives the protein CASKRGGTTDTQYF.

J is TRBJ1-1 and V is TRBV5-1; unclear D gene. Germline V gives CDR1 SGHRS, CDR2 YFSETQ. Trimming pared 0 bases from V and 3 bases from J, leaving 9 bases between. CDR3 length: 14 amino acids. The CDR3: CASSLGTLDTEAFF. The CDR3 nucleotides read TGCGCCAGCAGCTTGGGCACCCTAGACACTGAAGCTTTCTTT.

The chain has TRBV6-2 or TRBV6-3 and TRBJ1-2, with 8 positions matching TRBD1. The V gene end was trimmed by 5 bases and the J gene end by 2 bases; junction bases not matched to a gene: 10. The CDR3 is 16 amino acids. Per germline, CDR1 MNHEY and CDR2 SVGEGT. The CDR3 nucleotides are TGTGCCAGCAGTCCGACAGGGGCGAGGTCGAACTATGGCTACACCTTC. This sequence encodes CASSPTGARSNYGYTF.

CDR3 DNA sequence: TGTGCCAGCAGCGCACCGGGACAGCTATACTCTGGAAACACCATATATTTT. Protein sequence: CASSAPGQLYSGNTIYF. The chain carries TRBV7-2 and TRBJ1-3, with 7 bases lining up with TRBD1. J was trimmed by 0 bases and V by 5 bases; bases with no gene match: 10. In germline, CDR1 is SGHTA, CDR2 FQGNSA. The CDR3 is made up of 17 amino acids.

The genes are TRBV18 and TRBJ1-2, with 9 bases matching TRBD1. CDR1 is KGHSH, CDR2 LQKENI, per germline. The CDR3 spans 14 residues. Germline trimming cut 3 bases from V and 4 bases from J; bases unmatched to any gene: 3. The CDR3: CASSPRDRAYGYTF. The CDR3 nucleotides read TGTGCCAGCTCACCCAGGGACAGGGCCTATGGCTACACCTTC.

The V and J genes are TRBV24-1 and TRBJ2-1; 9 bases agree with TRBD1. The CDR3 loop spans 15 amino acids. V shed 4 bases, J shed 4 bases, and the junction held 4 bases outside the gene matches. In germline, CDR1 is KGHDR, CDR2 SFDVKD. This CDR3 is CATSDAGQGYNEQFF. For the CDR3, the DNA is TGTGCCACCAGTGACGCGGGACAGGGATACAATGAGCAGTTCTTC.

CDR3 sequence (DNA): TGCGCCAGCAGCCGCGGGACAGGGGGGGGCAATGAGCAGTTCTTC. Translating gives CASSRGTGGGNEQFF. The chain employs TRBV4-3 and TRBJ2-1; 11 nucleotides agree with TRBD1. The V and J ends lost 4 bases and 6 bases, in that order; junction bases with no gene match: 5. Germline lookup yields CDR1 LGHNA and CDR2 YSLEER. The CDR3 covers 15 residues.

The chain links TRBV11-1 to TRBJ2-7; TRBD2 matches 11 bases. CDR3 length: 15 amino acids. The germline CDR1 and CDR2 sequences are SGHAT and FQDESV (reference sequence). Losses at the gene ends were 5 bases for V and 7 bases for J; bases not matched to a gene: 10. This CDR3 is CASSLGTSGGREQYF. DNA of the CDR3: TGTGCCAGCAGCCTTGGGACTAGCGGTGGCCGGGAGCAGTACTTC.